A selection of T cell receptor beta chains follows, all from one sample in a study of blood T cell repertoires in COVID-19. Using immunoSEQ multiplex PCR, the repertoire was profiled, and TCRdb retains in-frame clones only, with some absent. Here the sample spans 150,000 to 200,000 clones, roughly 90% being singletons. Sequencing input: PBMCs or T cells enriched from blood (not recorded which). All receptors derive from a woman between 18 and 29 years old who had recovered from COVID-19. CDR3s include the opening cysteine and the closing phenylalanine or tryptophan. A D gene is named only where the DNA matches it firmly. A row's size may be missing; if present it is once, few, many or a size class.

TGTGCCAGCAGCGCCCCACCAGCGGGAAACACCGGGGAGCTGTTTTTT | CASSAPPAGNTGELFF | TRBD2 | NA | TRBJ2-2 | TRBV7-2
TGTGCCAGCACCCAGGACAGAAAAGAGACCCAGTACTTC | CASTQDRKETQYF | NA | NA | TRBJ2-5 | TRBV6-5
TGTGCCAGCAGCGTAGGGTCGAGCGGCCCCTACAATGAGCAGTTCTTC | CASSVGSSGPYNEQFF | NA | NA | TRBJ2-1 | TRBV9
TGTGCCAGCAGCGGGGGGCAGAGCACAGATACGCAGTATTTT | CASSGGQSTDTQYF | NA | NA | TRBJ2-3 | TRBV9
TGTGCCAGCAGTTTCCAGGTCTCCTACGAGCAGTACTTC | CASSFQVSYEQYF | NA | few | TRBJ2-7 | TRBV27
TGTGCCAGCAGACCTAACAGGAACCCGCGGAGCAATCAGCCCCAGCATTTT | CASRPNRNPRSNQPQHF | NA | NA | TRBJ1-5 | TRBV28
TGTGCCAGCAGTCCCGTGGCCGGCACAGATACGCAGTATTTT | CASSPVAGTDTQYF | NA | NA | TRBJ2-3 | TRBV9
TGTGCCAGCAGTTCCTCCGGACTAGCGGGAGGTATATACAATGAGCAGTTCTTC | CASSSSGLAGGIYNEQFF | TRBD2 | NA | TRBJ2-1 | TRBV27
TGCGCCAGCAGCTTGGCCGTGGGGGCGCAGCGGGAAAAACTGTTTTTT | CASSLAVGAQREKLFF | NA | once | TRBJ1-4 | TRBV5-1
TGCGCCAGCAGCCAAGAGACTAGCGGGAACACTGGGGCCAACGTCCTGACTTTC | CASSQETSGNTGANVLTF | TRBD2 | NA | TRBJ2-6 | TRBV4-3